The source of this T cell receptor (beta chain) is a study of blood T cell repertoires in COVID-19. In the authors' workflow: Reference gene primer amplification yielded estimated nucleated cell counts. Data came from immunoSEQ multiplex PCR; TCRdb stores just in-frame clones and leaves some out. The DNA was the basis for D and trimming; V, J and clone size are from that table. The sample lists over 200,000 clones; about 85% were seen once. From germline, CDR1 is GTSNPN and CDR2 SVGIG (reference sequence). The ends were cut back, 5 bases at V and 6 bases at J, with 10 bases in the middle. CDR3 length equals 11 residues. Residents of under 25 US areas, aged roughly 18 to 89 years, made up the participants. Two consecutive negative NP/OP PCR tests, clearance, or resolved symptoms defined Cohort 3 recovery.

The chain is built from TRBV30 and TRBJ1-2; D gene unclear. The specimen sequenced was PBMCs or T cells enriched from blood (not recorded which). This clonotype originated in a man in his thirties or forties who had recovered from COVID-19. The CDR3 DNA reads as TGTGCCTGGGTACGAGCCAATGGCTACACCTTC. Translation: CAWVRANGYTF.